A single sample gave rise to the 26 T cell receptor beta chains below, sequenced in a study of blood T cell repertoires in COVID-19. Measured with immunoSEQ multiplex PCR; TCRdb has only the in-frame clones, and not every one. The data show about 140,000 clones, over 75% seen once. Sequencing used peripheral blood. The origin of the receptors is a man aged 45 to 65 with acute or convalescent COVID-19.

The chain has TRBV6-5 and TRBJ2-5; D is ambiguous. V shed 5 bases and J shed 5 bases, with 12 bases lying between them. The germline V gene has CDR1 MNHEY and CDR2 SVGAGI. The CDR3 length is 13 residues. CDR3 region: CASSPRVRETQYF. CDR3 DNA sequence: TGTGCCAGCAGTCCCCGGGTTCGGGAGACCCAGTACTTC.

V gene TRBV14 combines with J gene TRBJ2-3, with TRBD2 identical over 11 bases. The CDR3 length is 16 residues. V shed 4 bases, J shed 2 bases, and the junction held 5 bases outside the gene matches. Germline values: CDR1 SGHDN, CDR2 FVKESK. The CDR3 reads CASSPGLAEYTDTQYF. Here the CDR3 DNA reads TGTGCCAGCAGCCCGGGACTAGCGGAATACACAGATACGCAGTATTTT.

In nucleotides, the CDR3 is TGCAGTGCTAGTATAGTTAGCAATCAGCCCCAGCATTTT. This encodes CSASIVSNQPQHF. J is TRBJ1-5 and V is TRBV20-1; D gene unclear. V was pared by 3 bases and J by 0 bases, with 6 bases between. Germline values: CDR1 DFQATT, CDR2 SNEGSKA (reference sequence). The CDR3 has 13 amino acids.

V is TRBV5-6 and J is TRBJ2-5; a weak D match, TRBD1 (6 bases). Germline V gene data show CDR1 as SGHDT and CDR2 as YYEEEE. CDR3 size: 13 residues. The V gene lost 4 bases and the J gene lost 2 bases, with 9 bases spanning the gap. CDR3 nucleotides: TGTGCCAGCAGCCCAGGGGTACAAGAGACCCAGTACTTC. Protein: CASSPGVQETQYF.

The rearrangement links TRBV4-1 to TRBJ2-7; possibly TRBD1 for D (5 bases). The germline CDR1 and CDR2 sequences are MGHRA and YSYEKL. Trimming pared 4 bases from V and 3 bases from J, leaving 13 bases between. This CDR3 region has 14 residues. The CDR3 DNA reads TGCGCCAGCAGCCTGGGGCAGGAAATCTACGAGCAGTACTTC. Protein: CASSLGQEIYEQYF.

This chain connects TRBV21-1 to TRBJ2-7; TRBD1 is the table's D call, not checked against the DNA. TRBV21-1 is tagged as a pseudogene. This CDR3 spans 21 amino acids. CDR3 in amino acids: CASSNEQGSETGPPLTYEQYF. The CDR3 coding sequence is TGTGCCAGCAGCAACGAACAGGGAAGCGAGACAGGGCCCCCTCTTACCTACGAGCAGTACTTC.

This chain joins TRBV11-2 and TRBJ2-3; 8 bases are a match to TRBD1. In germline, CDR1 is SGHAT, CDR2 FQNNGV. The CDR3 covers 16 residues. V shed 2 bases, J shed 2 bases, and the junction held 6 bases outside the gene matches. The CDR3: CASSLPGQEPTDTQYF. DNA for the CDR3: TGTGCCAGCAGCTTACCGGGACAGGAACCCACAGATACGCAGTATTTT.

The V call is TRBV3-1 (or the pseudogene TRBV3-2), the J call TRBJ1-2; 9 bases are a match to TRBD1. V shed 3 bases, J shed 5 bases, and the junction held 16 bases outside the gene matches. Germline values: CDR1 LGHDT, CDR2 YNNKEL (reference sequence). This CDR3 is built from 18 residues. CDR3 amino acids: CASSHYGDRVRWGYGYTF. Written as DNA, the CDR3 is TGTGCCAGCAGCCACTACGGGGACAGGGTAAGGTGGGGGTATGGCTACACCTTC.

The J gene is TRBJ2-1, the V gene TRBV7-8; a weak D match, TRBD1 (8 bases). The ends were cut back, 5 bases at V and 3 bases at J, with 20 bases in the middle. The CDR3 length is 17 residues. The germline gives CDR1 SGHVS, CDR2 FQNEAQ. The CDR3 loop is CASSTLQGASGYNEQFF. The CDR3 coding sequence is TGTGCCAGCAGCACACTCCAGGGGGCTAGCGGCTACAATGAGCAGTTCTTC.

The chain employs TRBV9 and TRBJ1-4; no firm D call. Trimming stripped 0 bases from V and 8 bases from J, with 8 bases between. The CDR3 is 13 amino acids. Germline CDR1 SGDLS, CDR2 YYNGEE. The CDR3 bases are TGTGCCAGCAGCGTAGAATCGGGGGAAAAACTGTTTTTT. Residues: CASSVESGEKLFF.

The rearrangement links TRBV2 to TRBJ1-2; 8 bases are shared with TRBD1. The CDR3 spans 17 residues. V lost 8 bases, J lost 1 base, and 15 bases stayed unmatched. In germline, CDR1 is SNHLY, CDR2 FYNNEI. The CDR3 here is CASHWTGYLSINYGYTF. For the CDR3, the DNA is TGTGCCAGCCACTGGACAGGGTATCTATCGATTAACTATGGCTACACCTTC.

The CDR3 is CASTRTGGLVTGNTIYF. The CDR3 nucleotides read TGTGCCAGCACCCGGACAGGGGGCCTGGTGACTGGAAACACCATATATTTT. V usage is TRBV2 and J usage is TRBJ1-3, with TRBD1 matching 11 bases. This CDR3 comprises 17 residues. V shed 7 bases, J shed 2 bases, and the junction held 10 bases outside the gene matches. The germline V gene has CDR1 SNHLY and CDR2 FYNNEI.

This sequence joins TRBV2 and TRBJ1-5; D is undetermined. The length of the CDR3 is 15 residues. Looked up from germline, CDR1 is SNHLY and CDR2 is FYNNEI. The V gene lost 8 bases and the J gene lost 1 base, with 15 bases spanning the gap. In nucleotides, the CDR3 is TGTGCCAGCTCGAAGGTAGGGAGGAGCAATCAGCCCCAGCATTTT. This codes for CASSKVGRSNQPQHF. The variable domain in full, completed from reference TRBV2 and TRBJ1-5, reads EPEVTQTPSHQVTQMGQEVILRCVPISNHLYFYWYRQILGQKVEFLVSFYNNEISEKSEIFDDQFSVERPDGSNFTLKIRSTKLEDSAMYFCASSKVGRSNQPQHFGDGTRLSIL.

V and J are TRBV19 and TRBJ1-3; no clear D gene. The CDR3 has 15 residues. CDR1 and CDR2 (germline): LNHDA, SQIVND (reference sequence). Trimming removed 4 bases from V and 0 bases from J, with 10 bases in between. CDR3 sequence: CASSSRRDSGNTIYF. The CDR3 DNA reads TGTGCCAGTAGTAGTCGACGGGACTCTGGAAACACCATATATTTT. The full variable domain, with the rest looked up from reference TRBV19 and TRBJ1-3, is DGGITQSPKYLFRKEGQNVTLSCEQNLNHDAMYWYRQDPGQGLRLIYYSQIVNDFQKGDIAEGYSVSREKKESFPLTVTSAQKNPTAFYLCASSSRRDSGNTIYFGEGSWLTVV.

This clone has just one count. The chain carries TRBV10-3 and TRBJ2-1; D is possibly TRBD2 (5 bases). CDR3 length equals 13 residues. Germline V lookup: CDR1 ENHRY, CDR2 SYGVKD. The germline V and J ends were trimmed by 10 bases and 5 bases, with 15 bases remaining between them. The CDR3 nucleotides are TGTGCCACGGCCGGTGGGCGGGACAATGAGCAGTTCTTC. It codes for CATAGGRDNEQFF.

This chain uses TRBV19 with TRBJ1-2; TRBD1 matches at 8 bases. Germline values: CDR1 LNHDA, CDR2 SQIVND (reference sequence). Unmatched junction bases numbered 22, after V lost 6 bases and J lost 4 bases. The CDR3 extends over 19 amino acids. In DNA form, the CDR3 reads TGTGCCAGTAGACAACTAAGGCAGGGGACAGGCTCTTACGGCTATGGCTACACCTTC. It is translated as CASRQLRQGTGSYGYGYTF.

The chain uses TRBV2 and TRBJ2-3; tentatively, D is TRBD2 (5 bases). The CDR3 spans 14 residues. Germline V gene sequence: CDR1 SNHLY, CDR2 FYNNEI. The V and J ends lost 3 bases and 1 base respectively, with 8 bases between them. CDR3 region: CASSDWGGTDTQYF. CDR3 bases: TGTGCCAGCAGTGATTGGGGAGGCACAGATACGCAGTATTTT.

The chain carries TRBV6-6 and TRBJ2-1; D not resolved. V lost 6 bases, J lost 6 bases, and 6 bases lay in between. The CDR3 runs 11 residues. Germline CDR1 is MNHNY and CDR2 is SVGAGI (reference sequence). Here the CDR3 DNA reads TGTGCCAGCAGCCTCCGCAATGAGCAGTTCTTC. Its translation: CASSLRNEQFF.

The rearrangement joins TRBV15 to TRBJ1-4; 11 nucleotides agree with TRBD1. V shed 3 bases, J shed 7 bases, and the junction held 4 bases outside the gene matches. Germline lookup yields CDR1 LNHNV and CDR2 YYDKDF (reference sequence). The CDR3 is 15 amino acids. The CDR3 DNA reads TGTGCCACCAGCAGGGACAGGGGGCTTATTGAAAAACTGTTTTTT. Translation gives CATSRDRGLIEKLFF.

This chain uses TRBV6-6 with TRBJ2-7; no clear D. This CDR3 has 11 amino acids. V was pared by 4 bases and J by 3 bases, with 4 bases between. Germline assignment: CDR1 MNHNY and CDR2 SVGAGI (reference sequence). Here the CDR3 reads CASSFGYEQYF. The CDR3 nucleotides are TGTGCCAGCAGTTTCGGCTACGAGCAGTACTTC.

The V and J genes are TRBV3-1 (or the pseudogene TRBV3-2) and TRBJ2-7; perhaps TRBD2 as D (6 bases). The V end was cut by 4 bases, the J end by 3 bases, with 13 bases between. There are 14 residues in the CDR3. Per the germline V gene, CDR1 is LGHDT and CDR2 is YNNKEL (reference sequence). In DNA form, the CDR3 reads TGTGCCAGCAGCCGATTCCGGGGGAACTACGAGCAGTACTTC. Protein sequence: CASSRFRGNYEQYF.

The rearrangement joins TRBV18 to TRBJ2-1; D might be TRBD2 (6 bases). Germline CDR1 is KGHSH and CDR2 is LQKENI. V was clipped by 6 bases and J by 0 bases, with 18 bases between them. The CDR3 spans 17 residues. The CDR3: CASSQYRDSRSYNEQFF. The CDR3, as DNA: TGTGCCAGCTCCCAATACCGGGACTCACGCTCCTACAATGAGCAGTTCTTC. Full variable domain (outside the CDR3, taken from reference TRBV18 and TRBJ2-1): NAGVMQNPRHLVRRRGQEARLRCSPMKGHSHVYWYRQLPEEGLKFMVYLQKENIIDESGMPKERFSAEFPKEGPSILRIQQVVRGDSAAYFCASSQYRDSRSYNEQFFGPGTRLTVL.

This clone was observed once. The rearrangement joins TRBV27 to TRBJ2-5; D not resolved. V lost 6 bases and J lost 5, with 19 bases in between. The length of the CDR3 is 15 residues. Germline CDR1 MNHEY, CDR2 SMNVEV (reference sequence). CDR3 residues: CASRSAGVVEETQYF. CDR3 in DNA: TGTGCCAGCAGGTCCGCAGGCGTGGTCGAGGAGACCCAGTACTTC.

V is TRBV6-5 and J is TRBJ1-5; 7 bases fit TRBD1. Germline CDR1 and CDR2: MNHEY and SVGAGI. V lost 4 bases and J lost 0; bases outside the gene matches: 6. The CDR3 consists of 16 residues. The CDR3 region is CASSSDREYSNQPQHF. The DNA of the CDR3 is TGTGCCAGCAGTTCAGACAGGGAGTATAGCAATCAGCCCCAGCATTTT.

The chain links TRBV11-1 to TRBJ2-5, with 9 bases that match TRBD2. V was pared by 4 bases and J by 2 bases, with 5 bases of the junction left unmatched. This CDR3 region has 15 residues. The germline gives CDR1 SGHAT, CDR2 FQDESV (reference sequence). CDR3 DNA sequence: TGTGCCAGCAGCTCCGGGACTAGCCTTCAAGAGACCCAGTACTTC. Translating gives CASSSGTSLQETQYF.

This clone was recorded once. The CDR3: CASSTGQGNYGYTF. The CDR3 DNA follows: TGTGCCAGCAGTACCGGACAGGGGAACTATGGCTACACCTTC. The chain joins TRBV27 to TRBJ1-2; TRBD1 aligns across 9 bases. The length of the CDR3 is 14 residues. The J segment lost 2 bases and the V segment lost 5 bases, leaving 3 bases of the junction unmatched. In germline, CDR1 is MNHEY, CDR2 SMNVEV (reference sequence).